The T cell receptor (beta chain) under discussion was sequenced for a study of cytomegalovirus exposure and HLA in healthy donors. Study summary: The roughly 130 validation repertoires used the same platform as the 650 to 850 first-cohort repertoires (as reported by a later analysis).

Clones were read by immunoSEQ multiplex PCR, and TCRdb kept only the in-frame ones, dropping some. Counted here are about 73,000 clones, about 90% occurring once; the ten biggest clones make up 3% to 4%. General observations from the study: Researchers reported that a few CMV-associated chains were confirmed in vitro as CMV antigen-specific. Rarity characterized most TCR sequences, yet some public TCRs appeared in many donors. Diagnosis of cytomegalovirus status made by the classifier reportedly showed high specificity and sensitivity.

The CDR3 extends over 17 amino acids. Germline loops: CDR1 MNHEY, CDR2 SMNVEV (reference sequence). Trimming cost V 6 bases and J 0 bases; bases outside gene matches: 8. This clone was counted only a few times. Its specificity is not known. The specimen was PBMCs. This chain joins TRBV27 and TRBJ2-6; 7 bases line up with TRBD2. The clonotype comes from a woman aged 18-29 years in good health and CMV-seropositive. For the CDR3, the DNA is TGTGCCAGCAGACCCCGACTAGCTTTCTCTGGGGCCAACGTCCTGACTTTC. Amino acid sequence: CASRPRLAFSGANVLTF.